The rows below give T cell receptor beta chains drawn from one sample of a study of cytomegalovirus exposure and HLA in healthy donors. Only in-frame clones appear in the TCRdb table, and some are missing; sequencing was by immunoSEQ multiplex PCR. The sample lists around 200,000 clones; roughly 80% were seen once. Sequences were obtained from PBMCs. All receptors derive from a boy aged 5-17 years in good health and CMV-seronegative. Each CDR3 is given with its conserved first and last residue. Fields, in order: clone size, J gene, D gene, V gene, CDR3 DNA, CDR3 protein. A D gene is named only where the DNA matches it firmly. Rows give clone size only sometimes, using once, few, many, or a class for an expanded clone.

clone_size: once; j_call: TRBJ1-1; d_call: .; v_call: TRBV6-1; cdr3_nt: TGTGCCAGCAGTGGCGGGATGGTCACTGAAGCTTTCTTT; cdr3_aa: CASSGGMVTEAFF
clone_size: once; j_call: TRBJ1-4; d_call: .; v_call: TRBV13; cdr3_nt: TGTGCCAGCAGCTTAGAAAGGGGTCGGAATGAAAAACTGTTTTTT; cdr3_aa: CASSLERGRNEKLFF
clone_size: .; j_call: TRBJ2-7; d_call: TRBD1; v_call: TRBV5-4; cdr3_nt: TGTGCCAGCAGCTCCCTCGGGGCGGACAGGGACCCCTACGAGCAGTACTTC; cdr3_aa: CASSSLGADRDPYEQYF
clone_size: .; j_call: TRBJ1-5; d_call: TRBD1; v_call: TRBV7-2; cdr3_nt: TGTGCCAGCAGCCCGCGGACAGGGGGCTTTCAGCCCCAGCATTTT; cdr3_aa: CASSPRTGGFQPQHF
clone_size: few; j_call: TRBJ1-4; d_call: .; v_call: TRBV6-1; cdr3_nt: TGTGCCAGCAGTGAAGTGAGGGCTGGGGAAAAACTGTTTTTT; cdr3_aa: CASSEVRAGEKLFF
clone_size: .; j_call: TRBJ2-7; d_call: .; v_call: TRBV5-1; cdr3_nt: TGCGCCAGCAGCTTCCAGGGCTACGAGCAGTACTTC; cdr3_aa: CASSFQGYEQYF
clone_size: .; j_call: TRBJ2-7; d_call: .; v_call: TRBV7-9; cdr3_nt: TGTGCCAGCAGCTTAGTCCAGGGGTCTTCCTACGAGCAGTACTTC; cdr3_aa: CASSLVQGSSYEQYF
clone_size: .; j_call: TRBJ1-3; d_call: TRBD1; v_call: TRBV28; cdr3_nt: TGTGCCAGCGGCCGGACAGGCTACTCTGGAAACACCATATATTTT; cdr3_aa: CASGRTGYSGNTIYF
clone_size: .; j_call: TRBJ2-5; d_call: TRBD2; v_call: TRBV2; cdr3_nt: TGTGCCAGCAGGGCCGTCGGAAAAACTAGCGGGGTAGAGACCCAGTACTTC; cdr3_aa: CASRAVGKTSGVETQYF
clone_size: .; j_call: TRBJ1-1; d_call: TRBD1; v_call: TRBV7-8; cdr3_nt: TGTGCCAGCAGCAAGACAGGGGGGGGCACTGAAGCTTTCTTT; cdr3_aa: CASSKTGGGTEAFF
clone_size: .; j_call: TRBJ1-5; d_call: .; v_call: TRBV5-6; cdr3_nt: TGTGCCAGCAGCTTGGCCGGTACTCAGCCCCAGCATTTT; cdr3_aa: CASSLAGTQPQHF
clone_size: few; j_call: TRBJ1-2; d_call: .; v_call: TRBV5-1; cdr3_nt: TGCGCCAGCAGCTTGGCCGGGGAGTCTGGCTACACCTTC; cdr3_aa: CASSLAGESGYTF
clone_size: .; j_call: TRBJ1-1; d_call: TRBD1; v_call: TRBV11-2; cdr3_nt: TGTGCCAGCAGCGTCGGGACAGGGAGGGAAGCTTTCTTT; cdr3_aa: CASSVGTGREAFF
clone_size: once; j_call: TRBJ1-1; d_call: .; v_call: TRBV29-1; cdr3_nt: TGCAGCGTGGGAGTTGAGGCCCCGCGCTCTGAAGCTTTCTTT; cdr3_aa: CSVGVEAPRSEAFF
clone_size: .; j_call: TRBJ2-3; d_call: TRBD1; v_call: TRBV19; cdr3_nt: TGTGCCAGTAAATCAGGGGGCGGGCCTAGCACAGATACGCAGTATTTT; cdr3_aa: CASKSGGGPSTDTQYF
clone_size: .; j_call: TRBJ2-3; d_call: TRBD1; v_call: TRBV18; cdr3_nt: TGTGCCAGCTCACCACTACAGGGGGATACGCAGTATTTT; cdr3_aa: CASSPLQGDTQYF
clone_size: once; j_call: TRBJ1-6; d_call: .; v_call: TRBV4-1; cdr3_nt: TGCGCCAGCAGCCAAGCTTACCGGGGGAACTACATGGTTAATAATTCACCCCTCCACTTT; cdr3_aa: CASSQAYRGNYMVNNSPLHF
clone_size: .; j_call: TRBJ1-1; d_call: .; v_call: TRBV5-6; cdr3_nt: TGTGCCAGCAGCTTGGAACAGATCGGTAAAGCTTTCTTT; cdr3_aa: CASSLEQIGKAFF
clone_size: .; j_call: TRBJ2-7; d_call: TRBD1; v_call: TRBV2; cdr3_nt: TGTGCCAGCAGTCGCGGCCCCGGGACAGGGGGCGGCGAGCAGTACTTC; cdr3_aa: CASSRGPGTGGGEQYF
clone_size: .; j_call: TRBJ1-1; d_call: TRBD1; v_call: TRBV5-4; cdr3_nt: TGTGCCAGCAGCCGGGAGAGGGGGCCATCTGAAGCTTTCTTT; cdr3_aa: CASSRERGPSEAFF
clone_size: once; j_call: TRBJ2-7; d_call: .; v_call: TRBV5-6; cdr3_nt: TGTGCCAGCAGTTCTTTGCTAGGGGAGTACTTC; cdr3_aa: CASSSLLGEYF
clone_size: .; j_call: TRBJ2-7; d_call: .; v_call: TRBV6-1; cdr3_nt: TGTGCCAGCAGTTCCTTTGGACTACCGCCCTACGAGCAGTACTTC; cdr3_aa: CASSSFGLPPYEQYF
clone_size: .; j_call: TRBJ1-3; d_call: .; v_call: TRBV11-2; cdr3_nt: TGTGCCAGCAGCTTAGATCTGTTCACAGACGAAACCAACTCTGGAAACACCATATATTTT; cdr3_aa: CASSLDLFTDETNSGNTIYF
clone_size: .; j_call: TRBJ1-2; d_call: .; v_call: TRBV9; cdr3_nt: TGTGCCAGCAGCGTAGGGAAGCTTGGGGGGACTCCCCCGCCCACCTTC; cdr3_aa: CASSVGKLGGTPPPTF
clone_size: .; j_call: TRBJ1-1; d_call: .; v_call: TRBV6-5; cdr3_nt: TGTGCCAGCAGTTCCAGGGGAAGGAAGACTGAAGCTTTCTTT; cdr3_aa: CASSSRGRKTEAFF
clone_size: .; j_call: TRBJ1-4; d_call: TRBD1; v_call: TRBV4-1; cdr3_nt: TGCGCCAGCAGCCAAGAGACAGGGTGGGGTGAAAAACTGTTTTTT; cdr3_aa: CASSQETGWGEKLFF
clone_size: .; j_call: TRBJ1-1; d_call: TRBD1; v_call: TRBV4-1; cdr3_nt: TGCGCCAGCAGCCAAGACGAGGGGGCTCCTACTGAAGCTTTCTTT; cdr3_aa: CASSQDEGAPTEAFF
clone_size: .; j_call: TRBJ1-1; d_call: .; v_call: TRBV6-6; cdr3_nt: TGTGCCAGCAGTTACTCGGGGGGTCCGGACACTGAAGCTTTCTTT; cdr3_aa: CASSYSGGPDTEAFF
clone_size: .; j_call: TRBJ2-7; d_call: .; v_call: TRBV11-1; cdr3_nt: TGTGCCAGCAGCTTAGAAGACAGTACCTACGAGCAGTACTTC; cdr3_aa: CASSLEDSTYEQYF
clone_size: .; j_call: TRBJ1-4; d_call: .; v_call: TRBV5-1; cdr3_nt: TGCGCCAGCAGCTTGTTACAGAATAATGAAAAACTGTTTTTT; cdr3_aa: CASSLLQNNEKLFF
clone_size: .; j_call: TRBJ2-5; d_call: TRBD2; v_call: TRBV7-8; cdr3_nt: TGTGCCAGCAGCTTAGCGCGGGGGACTAGCGGCGGCGTCGGGCGGGATAGAGAGACCCAGTACTTC; cdr3_aa: CASSLARGTSGGVGRDRETQYF
clone_size: .; j_call: TRBJ2-2; d_call: .; v_call: TRBV14; cdr3_nt: TGTGCCAGCAGCCAAGAGGAGGGCACCGGGGAGCTGTTTTTT; cdr3_aa: CASSQEEGTGELFF
clone_size: .; j_call: TRBJ2-5; d_call: .; v_call: TRBV4-2; cdr3_nt: TGTGCCAGCAGCCAAGAAGGGGTAGGGCCCGCGGAGACCCAGTACTTC; cdr3_aa: CASSQEGVGPAETQYF
clone_size: .; j_call: TRBJ1-6; d_call: TRBD1; v_call: TRBV4-1; cdr3_nt: TGCGCCAGCAGCCAAATAATTAACAGGGGGCTGAAGAATTCACCCCTCCACTTT; cdr3_aa: CASSQIINRGLKNSPLHF
clone_size: .; j_call: TRBJ2-1; d_call: TRBD2; v_call: TRBV9; cdr3_nt: TGTGCCAGCAGCTCAATAGCGGGGGTACTCTACAATGAGCAGTTCTTC; cdr3_aa: CASSSIAGVLYNEQFF
clone_size: .; j_call: TRBJ1-2; d_call: .; v_call: TRBV10-3; cdr3_nt: TGTGCCACCAAACCCCGGGACACCTATGGCTACACCTTC; cdr3_aa: CATKPRDTYGYTF
clone_size: .; j_call: TRBJ1-2; d_call: .; v_call: TRBV6-5; cdr3_nt: TGTGCCACCATGACTCGGAGGGGGGGTTTCTATGGCTACACCTTC; cdr3_aa: CATMTRRGGFYGYTF
clone_size: .; j_call: TRBJ2-3; d_call: TRBD2; v_call: TRBV7-2; cdr3_nt: TGTGCCAGCAGCTTAGATGTATGGACTAGCGGGGGGCTCACAGATACGCAGTATTTT; cdr3_aa: CASSLDVWTSGGLTDTQYF